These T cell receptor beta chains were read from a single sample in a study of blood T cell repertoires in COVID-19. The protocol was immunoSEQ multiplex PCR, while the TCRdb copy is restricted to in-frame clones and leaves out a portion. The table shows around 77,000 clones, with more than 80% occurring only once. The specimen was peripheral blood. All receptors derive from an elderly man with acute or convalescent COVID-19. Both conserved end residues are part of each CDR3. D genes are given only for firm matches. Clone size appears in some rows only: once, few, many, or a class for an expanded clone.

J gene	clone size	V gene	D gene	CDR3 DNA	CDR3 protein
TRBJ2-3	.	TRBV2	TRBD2	TGTGCCAGCATGGCGGGGGGCGAAGATACGCAGTATTTT	CASMAGGEDTQYF
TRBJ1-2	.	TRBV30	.	TGTGCCTGGAGTGTAAGGGGGTCGGGAAACTATGGCTACACCTTC	CAWSVRGSGNYGYTF
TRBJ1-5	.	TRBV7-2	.	TGTGCCAGCAGCTTCGGGGGGAGGCCCCAGCATTTT	CASSFGGRPQHF
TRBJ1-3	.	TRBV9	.	TGTGCCAGCAGCGTATCCGGACAGCGCAGCTCTGGAAACACCATATATTTT	CASSVSGQRSSGNTIYF
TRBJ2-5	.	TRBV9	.	TGTGCCAGCAGCCCTCCCGGGCAGGGGGGAGAGACCCAGTACTTC	CASSPPGQGGETQYF
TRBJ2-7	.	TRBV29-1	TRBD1	TGCAGCGTGCTACCTATGGGACAGAACTACGAGCAGTACTTC	CSVLPMGQNYEQYF
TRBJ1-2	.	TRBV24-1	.	TGTGCCACCAGCCCCCCGGGAGGTAGCTATGGCTACACCTTC	CATSPPGGSYGYTF
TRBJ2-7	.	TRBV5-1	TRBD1	TGCGCCAGCAGCTCATCGACAGGGGGGCCATACGAGCAGTACTTC	CASSSSTGGPYEQYF
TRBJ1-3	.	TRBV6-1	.	TGTGCCAGCAGTGACAGGGTTGGAAACACCATATATTTT	CASSDRVGNTIYF
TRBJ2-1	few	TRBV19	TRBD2	TGTGCCAGTAGTCTCCTAGGACTAGCGGGAGGGTTCAATGAGCAGTTCTTC	CASSLLGLAGGFNEQFF
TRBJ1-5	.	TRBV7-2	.	TGTGCCAGCAGCGATACCAACTACAATCAGCCCCAGCATTTT	CASSDTNYNQPQHF
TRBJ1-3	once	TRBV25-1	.	TGTGCCAGCAGTGAACTTTTGGGAAACACCATATATTTT	CASSELLGNTIYF
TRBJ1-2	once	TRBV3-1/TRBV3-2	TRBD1	TGTGCCAGCAGCCAAGGGACAGGGCGAGGCTATGGCTACACCTTC	CASSQGTGRGYGYTF
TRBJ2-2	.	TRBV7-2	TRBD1	TGTGCCAGCAGCAGGACAGGGAACGGGGAGCTGTTTTTT	CASSRTGNGELFF
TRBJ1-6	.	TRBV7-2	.	TGTGCCAGCAGCCTGATGATAGATAATTCACCCCTCCACTTT	CASSLMIDNSPLHF
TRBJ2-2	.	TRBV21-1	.	TGTGCCAGCAGCAAACTAAAAACGGTAGCGGGGACCGGGGAGCTGTTTTTT	CASSKLKTVAGTGELFF
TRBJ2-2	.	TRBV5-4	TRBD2	TGTGCCAGCAGCTCCCCAGCGGGAGGAGACGCCGGGGAGCTGTTTTTT	CASSSPAGGDAGELFF
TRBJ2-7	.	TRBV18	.	TGTGCCAGCTCACGTGACACCGCCTACGAGCAGTACTTC	CASSRDTAYEQYF
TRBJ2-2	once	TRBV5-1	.	TGCGCCAGCAGCTTCGGGAATGGGGAGCTGTTTTTT	CASSFGNGELFF
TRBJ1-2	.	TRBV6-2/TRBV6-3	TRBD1	TGTGCCAGCAGTTCTCGACAGGGTCGGGGCTACACCTTC	CASSSRQGRGYTF
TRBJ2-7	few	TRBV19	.	TGTGCCAGTAGTCCGCGGGACAGCGGCGGCTCCTACGAGCAGTACTTC	CASSPRDSGGSYEQYF
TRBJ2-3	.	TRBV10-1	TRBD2	TGCGCCAGCGGCAAGACTAGCGGGAGTACAAAAGATACGCAGTATTTT	CASGKTSGSTKDTQYF
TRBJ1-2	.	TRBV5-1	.	TGCGCCAGCAGCTTGAGGCCCAGGGAGGGTAGCTATGGCTACACCTTC	CASSLRPREGSYGYTF
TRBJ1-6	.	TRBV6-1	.	TGTGCCAGCAGTGAATTTGGGGGGAGGGTGAATTCACCCCTCCACTTT	CASSEFGGRVNSPLHF
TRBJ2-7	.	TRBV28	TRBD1	TGTGCCAGCGGCCAGGGGGCCTCCTACGAGCAGTACTTC	CASGQGASYEQYF
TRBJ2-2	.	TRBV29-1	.	TGCAGCGTTCTACAGGGCACCGGGGAGCTGTTTTTT	CSVLQGTGELFF
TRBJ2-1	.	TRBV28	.	TGTGCCAGCAGTCGACCCCTAGGTAAGAGCAATGAGCAGTTCTTC	CASSRPLGKSNEQFF
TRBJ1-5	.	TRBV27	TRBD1	TGTGCCAGCAGTTTAGGCCCTGGGCGGGACAGGGCCAATCAGCCCCAGCATTTT	CASSLGPGRDRANQPQHF
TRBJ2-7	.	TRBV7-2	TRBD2	TGTGCCAGCAGCGAGGGACTAGCGGGAGGCCACGAGCAGTACTTC	CASSEGLAGGHEQYF
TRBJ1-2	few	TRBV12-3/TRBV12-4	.	TGTGCCAGCAATCCGGGGTACTATGGCTACACCTTC	CASNPGYYGYTF
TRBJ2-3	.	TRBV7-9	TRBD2	TGTGCCAGCAGCTTATTTATGACTAGCGGGACCACAGATACGCAGTATTTT	CASSLFMTSGTTDTQYF
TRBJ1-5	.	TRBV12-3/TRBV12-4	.	TGTGCCAGCAGTTTGGGCCTTGGAGGGCCCCAGCATTTT	CASSLGLGGPQHF
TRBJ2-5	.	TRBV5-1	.	TGCGCCAGCAGCTTAATCTCGGGACTTATACAAGAGACCCAGTACTTC	CASSLISGLIQETQYF
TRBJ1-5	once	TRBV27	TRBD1	TGTGCCAGCGGTTACGACAGGGACCAGCCCCAGCATTTT	CASGYDRDQPQHF
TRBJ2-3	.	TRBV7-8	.	TGTGCCAGCAGCGCCCGAGGCCCAAGCACAGATACGCAGTATTTT	CASSARGPSTDTQYF
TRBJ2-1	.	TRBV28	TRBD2	TGTGCCAGCATTGGGACTAGCGGTTACAATGAGCAGTTCTTC	CASIGTSGYNEQFF
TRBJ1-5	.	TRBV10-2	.	TGCGCCAGCAGTGCTGCGGGAGGAAGGCCCCAGCATTTT	CASSAAGGRPQHF
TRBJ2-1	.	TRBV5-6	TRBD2	TGTGCCAGCAGCTTCGGACTAGCGGGGAGTCTTAACGGGGATGAGCAGTTCTTC	CASSFGLAGSLNGDEQFF
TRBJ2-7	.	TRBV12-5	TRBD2	TGTGCTAGTGGTTTGGGCCGCCGTAGCGGGAGCTCCTACGAGCAGTACTTC	CASGLGRRSGSSYEQYF
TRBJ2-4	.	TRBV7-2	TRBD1	TGTGCCAGCAGCTTAGCCCCTAAGGGGGCTGGAGACATTCAGTACTTC	CASSLAPKGAGDIQYF
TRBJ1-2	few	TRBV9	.	TGTGCCAGCAGCGTACAGGGATGGGGCGGCTACACCTTC	CASSVQGWGGYTF
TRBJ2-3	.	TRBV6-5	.	TGCGCGACCAGGGGAACGGCAGATACGCAGTATTTT	CATRGTADTQYF
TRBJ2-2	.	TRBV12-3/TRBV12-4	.	TGTGCCAGCAGTTTTAGCCACGGGGAGCTGTTTTTT	CASSFSHGELFF
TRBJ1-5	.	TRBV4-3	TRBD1	TGCGCCAGCAGCCAAGAATTTCAGGGGGCAGGGAGCAATCAGCCCCAGCATTTT	CASSQEFQGAGSNQPQHF
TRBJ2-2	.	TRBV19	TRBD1	TGTGCCAGTAGTCCAGGACAGGGCCTCACCGGGGAGCTGTTTTTT	CASSPGQGLTGELFF
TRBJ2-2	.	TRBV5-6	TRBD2	TGTGCCAGCAGAGTTAGCGGGGGGGCGAACACCGGGGAGCTGTTTTTT	CASRVSGGANTGELFF
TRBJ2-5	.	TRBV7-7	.	TGTGCCAGCAGCTTGGATACAGGGTTCTCCAACCAAGAGACCCAGTACTTC	CASSLDTGFSNQETQYF
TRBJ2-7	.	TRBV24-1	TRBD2	TGTGCCACCAGTGGTGTGGGGGGGACCCACTACGAGCAGTACTTC	CATSGVGGTHYEQYF
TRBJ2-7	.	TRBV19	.	TGTGCCAGTAGTATGGGCGGCAGGGACGAGCAGTACTTC	CASSMGGRDEQYF
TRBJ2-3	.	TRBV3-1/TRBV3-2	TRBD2	TGTGCCAGCAGCCAAGGATGGACTAGCGGTAACACAGATACGCAGTATTTT	CASSQGWTSGNTDTQYF
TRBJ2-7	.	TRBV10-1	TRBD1	TGCGCCAGCAGTGAAGGGACAGGGAATTACGAGCAGTACTTC	CASSEGTGNYEQYF
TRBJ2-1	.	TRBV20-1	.	TGCAGTGCTAGTTTAACTGACAATGAGCAGTTCTTC	CSASLTDNEQFF
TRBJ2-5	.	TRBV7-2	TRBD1	TGTGCCAGCAGCACGAGGACAGGGGGCGTAATGGAGACCCAGTACTTC	CASSTRTGGVMETQYF
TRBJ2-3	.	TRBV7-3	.	TGTGCCAGCAGCTCGAGGGGGAGCGGGATCGGGGATACGCAGTATTTT	CASSSRGSGIGDTQYF
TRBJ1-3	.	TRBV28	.	TGTGCCAGCAGGACAGGAGGAAACACCATATATTTT	CASRTGGNTIYF